These T cell receptor beta chains were read from a single sample in a study of coeliac disease. The data were produced by immunoSEQ multiplex PCR, yet TCRdb's version contains in-frame clones alone and is incomplete. The table shows 1,300 or so clones, with roughly 50% occurring only once. Sequenced sample: intraepithelial lymphocytes from the gut. These receptors were collected from a man between 65 and 85 years old without celiac disease. Both conserved end residues are part of each CDR3. Each record gives: CDR3 protein, CDR3 DNA, D gene, J gene, clone size, V gene, CDR3 length. The D gene is left open where the match is weak. A row's size may be missing; if present it is once, few, many or a size class.

CDR3: CASSLYRNTGELFF
DNA: TGTGCCAGCAGTTTATATAGGAACACCGGGGAGCTGTTTTTT
D: .
J: TRBJ2-2
size: .
V: TRBV27
length: 14

CDR3: CASSQAGIYGYTF
DNA: TGTGCCAGCAGCCAAGCAGGGATCTATGGCTACACCTTC
D: .
J: TRBJ1-2
size: .
V: TRBV14
length: 13

CDR3: CASSYSMSQGNSPLHF
DNA: TGTGCCAGCAGTTACTCGATGTCACAGGGGAATTCACCCCTCCACTTT
D: TRBD1
J: TRBJ1-6
size: .
V: TRBV6-5
length: 16

CDR3: CSVEDPGRRTDTQYF
DNA: TGCAGCGTTGAAGATCCGGGCAGGAGGACAGATACGCAGTATTTT
D: .
J: TRBJ2-3
size: .
V: TRBV29-1
length: 15

CDR3: CASSPGTGGGNEQFF
DNA: TGTGCCAGCAGCCCGGGGACAGGGGGCGGGAATGAGCAGTTCTTC
D: TRBD1
J: TRBJ2-1
size: once
V: TRBV7-7
length: 15

CDR3: CRRVGTGYYEQYF
DNA: TGCAGAAGGGTCGGGACAGGATACTACGAGCAGTACTTC
D: TRBD1
J: TRBJ2-7
size: .
V: TRBV29-1
length: 13

CDR3: CASSEGTGVSAGYQETQYF
DNA: TGTGCCAGCAGTGAAGGGACAGGGGTATCGGCGGGGTACCAAGAGACCCAGTACTTC
D: TRBD1
J: TRBJ2-5
size: .
V: TRBV6-1
length: 19

CDR3: CASSPSRGAGDTQYF
DNA: TGTGCCAGCTCACCATCCAGGGGCGCGGGAGATACGCAGTATTTT
D: .
J: TRBJ2-3
size: few
V: TRBV18
length: 15

CDR3: CASSVAGSTDTQYF
DNA: TGCGCCAGCAGTGTTGCGGGGAGCACAGATACGCAGTATTTT
D: .
J: TRBJ2-3
size: .
V: TRBV10-1
length: 14

CDR3: CASQRDTSGFQETQYF
DNA: TGTGCCAGCCAAAGGGACACTAGCGGGTTCCAAGAGACCCAGTACTTC
D: TRBD2
J: TRBJ2-5
size: few
V: TRBV2
length: 16

CDR3: CASTSGQNYGYTF
DNA: TGTGCCAGTACCTCGGGACAGAACTATGGCTACACCTTC
D: TRBD1
J: TRBJ1-2
size: .
V: TRBV19
length: 13

CDR3: CASSPGQGRNTGELFF
DNA: TGTGCCAGCAGCCCGGGACAGGGCAGGAACACCGGGGAGCTGTTTTTT
D: TRBD1
J: TRBJ2-2
size: .
V: TRBV7-2
length: 16

CDR3: CASEVGGGATQYF
DNA: TGTGCCAGCGAGGTTGGCGGGGGGGCTACGCAGTATTTT
D: TRBD2
J: TRBJ2-3
size: few
V: TRBV28
length: 13

CDR3: CASRKQGDFAEAFF
DNA: TGCGCCAGCAGAAAACAGGGAGATTTCGCTGAAGCTTTCTTT
D: .
J: TRBJ1-1
size: .
V: TRBV4-1
length: 14

CDR3: CASSPREAGNTIYF
DNA: TGTGCCAGCAGCCCCCGTGAGGCTGGAAACACCATATATTTT
D: .
J: TRBJ1-3
size: few
V: TRBV7-9
length: 14

CDR3: CASNIPGQGVVGYTF
DNA: TGTGCCAGTAATATTCCGGGACAGGGGGTAGTCGGCTACACCTTC
D: TRBD1
J: TRBJ1-2
size: .
V: TRBV19
length: 15